Presented here are 22 T cell receptor beta chains from one specimen sequenced in a study of shared clonotypes between healthy human individuals. Terminally differentiated effector memory CD45RA+ cells were excluded by CCR7 positive selection of CD45RO-negative cells. The table came from immunoSEQ multiplex PCR; TCRdb's copy has only in-frame clones and leaves some out. The sample records hundreds of thousands of clones, 92% being singletons. What was sequenced was naive CD8+ T cells sorted from blood. The origin of the receptors is a man aged 25 to 40 in good health.

This clone appeared a single time. The chain carries TRBV19 and TRBJ1-1; 9 nucleotides align to TRBD1. The CDR3 is made up of 14 amino acids. The germline V gene encodes CDR1 LNHDA and CDR2 SQIVND (reference sequence). V was clipped by 5 bases and J by 3 bases; unmatched bases: 4. The CDR3 is CASSGWTGDTEAFF. CDR3 nucleotide sequence: TGTGCCAGTAGTGGATGGACAGGGGACACTGAAGCTTTCTTT.

The chain employs TRBV29-1 and TRBJ1-1, with TRBD1 identical over 11 bases. This CDR3 is 12 amino acids long. CDR1 and CDR2 (germline): SQVTM, ANQGSEA. V dropped 5 bases and J dropped 7; count of bases not matched to a gene: 3. The CDR3 loop is CSVSGTGGEAFF. CDR3 nucleotide sequence: TGCAGCGTTAGTGGGACAGGGGGTGAAGCTTTCTTT.

V usage is TRBV9 and J usage is TRBJ2-1; 9 bases are shared with TRBD2. The germline CDR1 and CDR2 sequences are SGDLS and YYNGEE. The CDR3 loop spans 16 amino acids. The trim removed 5 bases at V and 8 bases at J, leaving 14 bases unmatched. CDR3 DNA: TGTGCCAGCAGTCCCGGTGGCGGGAGGGCCTCCGATGAGCAGTTCTTC. It encodes CASSPGGGRASDEQFF.

The rearrangement links TRBV5-1 to TRBJ2-5; D ambiguous. Trimming stripped 0 bases from V and 1 base from J, with 19 bases between. CDR1 SGHRS and CDR2 YFSETQ come from the germline V gene. The CDR3 is made up of 18 amino acids. The CDR3 region has the DNA TGCGCCAGCAGCTTGGTTGGGCGAATGACTTCTACCCAAGAGACCCAGTACTTC. This translates into CASSLVGRMTSTQETQYF. The complete variable domain, with remaining parts taken from reference TRBV5-1 and TRBJ2-5, reads KAGVTQTPRYLIKTRGQQVTLSCSPISGHRSVSWYQQTPGQGLQFLFEYFSETQRNKGNFPGRFSGRQFSNSRSEMNVSTLELGDSALYLCASSLVGRMTSTQETQYFGPGTRLLVL.

On this clone: Other DNA variants within this sample encode the same CDR3. This sequence joins TRBV7-9 and TRBJ2-5; 10 nucleotides match TRBD1. The germline gives CDR1 SEHNR, CDR2 FQNEAQ (reference sequence). This CDR3 has 13 amino acids. Trimming at V came to 4 bases and at J to 5 bases, leaving 1 base not matched to a gene. CDR3 sequence (DNA): TGTGCCAGCAGCTGGGACAGGGGTGAGACCCAGTACTTC. Translated: CASSWDRGETQYF.

The genes are TRBV27 and TRBJ2-7, with 8 bases that match TRBD2. CDR1 and CDR2 from the germline V gene are MNHEY and SMNVEV (reference sequence). The CDR3 runs 15 residues. Trimming at V came to 2 bases and at J to 5 bases, leaving 8 bases not matched to a gene. The CDR3 sequence: CASSLIVGRDNEQYF. The DNA of the CDR3 is TGTGCCAGCAGTTTAATCGTCGGGAGGGACAACGAGCAGTACTTC.

The chain joins TRBV9 to TRBJ2-1, with D perhaps being TRBD1 or TRBD2 (5 bases each). From germline, CDR1 is SGDLS and CDR2 YYNGEE. The CDR3 is 16 residues long. Trimming pared 3 bases from V and 1 base from J, leaving 14 bases between. The CDR3 sequence is CASSGTRERSYNEQFF. The CDR3 DNA follows: TGTGCCAGCAGCGGGACCAGGGAGCGATCCTACAATGAGCAGTTCTTC.

The rearrangement joins TRBV7-9 to TRBJ2-3; 10 bases map to TRBD2. V shed 5 bases and J 3 bases; nucleotides not matched to a gene: 5. The germline V gene has CDR1 SEHNR and CDR2 FQNEAQ (reference sequence). The CDR3 consists of 15 residues. The DNA of the CDR3 is TGTGCCAGCAGCACGGAGACTAGCGGGACAGATACGCAGTATTTT. It codes for CASSTETSGTDTQYF.

This rearrangement joins TRBV7-9 to TRBJ1-1; TRBD1 is a possible D gene (5 bases). The CDR3 has 15 amino acids. The germline V gene encodes CDR1 SEHNR and CDR2 FQNEAQ (reference sequence). V gave up 5 bases and J gave up 0 bases, with 13 bases separating them. The CDR3: CASSTLGPMNTEAFF. CDR3 DNA sequence: TGTGCCAGCAGCACATTGGGGCCGATGAACACTGAAGCTTTCTTT. The entire variable domain, with the rest obtained from reference TRBV7-9 and TRBJ1-1, is as follows: DTGVSQNPRHKITKRGQNVTFRCDPISEHNRLYWYRQTLGQGPEFLTYFQNEAQLEKSRLLSDRFSAERPKGSFSTLEIQRTEQGDSAMYLCASSTLGPMNTEAFFGQGTRLTVV.

V is TRBV27 and J is TRBJ2-7, with D perhaps matching TRBD2 (6 bases). The CDR3 has 16 amino acids. The germline V gene encodes CDR1 MNHEY and CDR2 SMNVEV (reference sequence). V lost 2 bases and J lost 2, with 16 bases in between. The CDR3: CASSLPPGTAAYEQYF. CDR3 coding DNA: TGTGCCAGCAGTTTACCGCCCGGGACTGCGGCCTACGAGCAGTACTTC.

V is TRBV27 and J is TRBJ2-2; D remains unclear. The CDR3 has 15 residues. The V end was cut by 2 bases, the J end by 3 bases, with 10 bases between. The germline V gene encodes CDR1 MNHEY and CDR2 SMNVEV (reference sequence). The CDR3 DNA reads TGTGCCAGCAGTTTAATATTGGCAGACACCGGGGAGCTGTTTTTT. Its translation: CASSLILADTGELFF.

The chain couples TRBV4-1 to TRBJ1-5; a weak D match, TRBD1 (5 bases). V was shortened by 0 bases and J by 7 bases, with 13 bases between the two germline ends. Germline values: CDR1 MGHRA, CDR2 YSYEKL. The CDR3 runs to 15 residues. The CDR3 nucleotides are TGCGCCAGCAGCCAAGACGTCTCGGGGCACCAGCCCCAGCATTTT. It yields the protein CASSQDVSGHQPQHF.

This clone was observed once. Its ends do not fully match the called genes, so a read error is possible. V and J are TRBV5-1 and TRBJ2-1; D call uncertain. This CDR3 is 12 amino acids long. CDR1 and CDR2 from the germline V gene are SGHRS and YFSETQ. The CDR3 DNA follows: TGCGCCAGCAGGTTGGGGATGGGGGAGCAGTTCTTC. As protein: CASRLGMGEQFF.

This chain uses TRBV4-1 with TRBJ1-1; D ambiguous. The CDR3 is made up of 13 amino acids. Trimming took off 1 base at V and 4 bases at J, with 7 bases between the two ends. Germline loops: CDR1 MGHRA, CDR2 YSYEKL. CDR3 bases: TGCGCCAGCAGCCAAGGAGGGTTCACTGAAGCTTTCTTT. Amino acids: CASSQGGFTEAFF.

This clone was detected only a few times. V and J are TRBV28 and TRBJ2-5, with D perhaps matching TRBD2 (6 bases). The germline CDR1 and CDR2 sequences are MDHEN and SYDVKM. The CDR3 spans 15 residues. Trimming stripped 3 bases from V and 5 bases from J, with 16 bases between. This CDR3 is CASSFNQRRVETQYF. CDR3 DNA: TGTGCCAGCAGTTTTAACCAGCGGAGGGTGGAGACCCAGTACTTC.

The chain carries TRBV12-5 and TRBJ2-1, with TRBD2 matching over 13 bases. V shed 5 bases and J 9 bases; nucleotides not matched to a gene: 7. Germline loops: CDR1 LGHNT, CDR2 FRNRAP. The CDR3 contains 15 residues. DNA for the CDR3: TGTGCTAGTGGTCCCGGACTAGCGGGAGTAGGTGAGCAGTTCTTC. Its protein is CASGPGLAGVGEQFF.

J is TRBJ1-4 and V is TRBV9; D is undetermined. In germline, CDR1 is SGDLS, CDR2 YYNGEE. This CDR3 has 14 amino acids. V was pared by 3 bases and J by 5 bases, with 11 bases between. The CDR3 is CASSAPGLNEKLFF. The CDR3 DNA reads TGTGCCAGCAGCGCCCCCGGACTCAATGAAAAACTGTTTTTT.

This clone was seen only once. The genes are TRBV29-1 and TRBJ2-1; TRBD2 matches 8 bases. There are 16 residues in the CDR3. J gave up 1 base and V 5 bases, and 10 bases lay outside the gene matches. Germline V lookup: CDR1 SQVTM, CDR2 ANQGSEA. CDR3 residues: CSVQGGSGSSYNEQFF. CDR3 bases: TGCAGCGTTCAAGGGGGGAGCGGGAGTTCCTACAATGAGCAGTTCTTC.

This chain uses TRBV29-1 with TRBJ2-5; no firm D call. Between the trimmed V and J ends, which lost 0 bases and 8 bases, there was a span of 13 bases. CDR1 and CDR2 from the germline V gene are SQVTM and ANQGSEA. This CDR3 has 13 residues. Here the CDR3 reads CSVEDLVDPTQYF. The CDR3 region has the DNA TGCAGCGTTGAAGATCTTGTCGACCCAACCCAGTACTTC.

This clone was seen once. The CDR3 region is CASSQAGGSNEQFF. DNA for the CDR3: TGTGCCAGTAGCCAGGCAGGGGGCTCCAATGAGCAGTTCTTC. The chain recombines TRBV19 with TRBJ2-1; 8 bases match TRBD1. The CDR3 is 14 amino acids. V lost 6 bases, J lost 6 bases, and 7 bases stayed unmatched. CDR1 and CDR2 from the germline V gene are LNHDA and SQIVND (reference sequence). Drawing the rest from reference TRBV19 and TRBJ2-1, the complete variable domain is DGGITQSPKYLFRKEGQNVTLSCEQNLNHDAMYWYRQDPGQGLRLIYYSQIVNDFQKGDIAEGYSVSREKKESFPLTVTSAQKNPTAFYLCASSQAGGSNEQFFGPGTRLTVL.

V usage is TRBV4-1 and J usage is TRBJ2-1, with TRBD2 matching 14 bases. The CDR3 spans 15 residues. V lost 3 bases and J lost 5; bases outside the gene matches: 0. Germline CDR1 is MGHRA and CDR2 is YSYEKL. Here the CDR3 DNA reads TGCGCCAGCAGCCAGGGACTAGCGGGAGACAATGAGCAGTTCTTC. As protein: CASSQGLAGDNEQFF.

A word on this clone: Other DNA sequences in this sample translate to the same CDR3. The chain employs TRBV7-9 and TRBJ2-7, with 7 positions matching TRBD2. The V gene's germline CDR1 is SEHNR and CDR2 FQNEAQ (reference sequence). The CDR3 covers 12 residues. Trimming cost V 8 bases and J 4 bases; bases outside gene matches: 5. Here the CDR3 DNA reads TGTGCCAGCCGAGGGGAGGGTTACGAGCAGTACTTC. Residues: CASRGEGYEQYF. The whole variable domain, filled in from reference TRBV7-9 and TRBJ2-7, reads DTGVSQNPRHKITKRGQNVTFRCDPISEHNRLYWYRQTLGQGPEFLTYFQNEAQLEKSRLLSDRFSAERPKGSFSTLEIQRTEQGDSAMYLCASRGEGYEQYFGPGTRLTVT.